These 26 T cell receptor beta chains share one sample of origin, sequenced in a study of vaccination effects on CD4 cells after COVID-19. Profiling relied on immunoSEQ multiplex PCR, and the TCRdb table lists in-frame clones only, not all of them. The sample records just under 75,000 clones, roughly 73% being singletons. CD4+ T cells were isolated after less than 12 days of culture. Either the mRNA-1273 or the BNT162b2 vaccine was given to participants as two doses. Antigens for these TCRs are unknown. The source material was CD4+ T cells from PBMCs cultured without peptide, sampled after COVID-19 vaccination. The receptors come from a human donor who received a COVID-19 vaccine.

The chain is built from TRBV24-1 and TRBJ1-5; possibly TRBD1 for D (5 bases). Germline assignment: CDR1 KGHDR and CDR2 SFDVKD. The CDR3 totals 16 residues. V was cut by 9 bases and J by 0 bases, with 17 bases left in between. CDR3 in amino acids: CATSPSGGYSNQPQHF. CDR3 in DNA: TGTGCCACCTCTCCCTCGGGGGGATATAGCAATCAGCCCCAGCATTTT.

The rearrangement uses TRBV7-9 and TRBJ2-5; no clear D gene. Trimming left V 0 bases short and J 5 bases short, with 7 bases between. The length of the CDR3 is 13 residues. Germline CDR1 SEHNR, CDR2 FQNEAQ (reference sequence). CDR3 bases: TGTGCCAGCAGCTTAGCAGGGTGGGAGACCCAGTACTTC. It encodes CASSLAGWETQYF.

This clone was recorded a few times. J is TRBJ1-1 and V is TRBV27, with TRBD1 matching over 8 bases. The CDR3 totals 11 residues. Trimming cost V 6 bases and J 10 bases; bases outside gene matches: 4. Germline V gene lookup returns CDR1 MNHEY and CDR2 SMNVEV (reference sequence). CDR3 region: CASRMGQVAFF. In nucleotides, the CDR3 is TGTGCCAGCAGGATGGGACAGGTAGCTTTCTTT.

V gene TRBV3-1 (or the pseudogene TRBV3-2) combines with J gene TRBJ2-3; D unresolved. The V end was cut by 4 bases, the J end by 0 bases, with 2 bases between. The CDR3 runs 12 residues. CDR1 and CDR2 from the germline V gene are LGHDT and YNNKEL (reference sequence). The DNA of the CDR3 is TGTGCCAGCAGCCGGAGCACAGATACGCAGTATTTT. Encoded protein: CASSRSTDTQYF.

This clone was seen only a few times. The V and J genes are TRBV27 and TRBJ1-6, with 9 bases that match TRBD1. V shed 1 base and J 1 base; nucleotides not matched to a gene: 8. CDR1 and CDR2 (germline): MNHEY, SMNVEV (reference sequence). There are 19 residues in the CDR3. The CDR3, as DNA: TGTGCCAGCAGTTTATGGGGACAGGGTGTGTTATCCTATAATTCACCCCTCCACTTT. Protein: CASSLWGQGVLSYNSPLHF.

The genes are TRBV24-1 and TRBJ2-3; D is perhaps TRBD2 (7 bases). Germline CDR1 is KGHDR and CDR2 is SFDVKD. V was shortened by 4 bases and J by 5 bases, with 15 bases between the two germline ends. The CDR3 covers 15 residues. CDR3 residues: CATSEPRGRGDTQYF. CDR3 in DNA: TGTGCCACCAGTGAACCGCGGGGGCGGGGAGATACGCAGTATTTT.

The rearrangement joins TRBV6-1 to TRBJ2-7, with 8 bases aligning to TRBD1. The length of the CDR3 is 15 residues. From germline, CDR1 is MNHNS and CDR2 SASEGT. V shed 1 base and J 3 bases; nucleotides not matched to a gene: 5. This chain's CDR3 is CASSEVTGGNYEQYV. CDR3 nucleotide sequence: TGTGCCAGCAGTGAAGTTACAGGGGGGAACTACGAGCAGTACGTC.

V is TRBV3-1 (or the pseudogene TRBV3-2) and J is TRBJ1-2; no reliable D call. The CDR3 runs 14 residues. V dropped 1 base and J dropped 8 bases, with 14 bases sitting between them. Germline V lookup: CDR1 LGHDT, CDR2 YNNKEL (reference sequence). This CDR3 is CASSQVRTGYGYTF. The CDR3 coding sequence is TGTGCCAGCAGCCAAGTACGAACTGGGTACGGCTACACCTTC.

The J gene is TRBJ1-2, the V gene TRBV5-6; D gene unclear. The CDR3 spans 16 residues. CDR1 and CDR2 from the germline V gene are SGHDT and YYEEEE. The germline V and J ends were trimmed by 3 bases and 6 bases, with 21 bases remaining between them. CDR3 DNA: TGTGCCAGCAGCTACCCGGGAAGACCGGCGATAGATGGCTACACCTTC. This sequence encodes CASSYPGRPAIDGYTF.

This clone has just a few counts. V and J are TRBV6-5 and TRBJ2-7, with D tentatively TRBD1 (5 bases). This CDR3 is built from 13 residues. Germline CDR1 is MNHEY and CDR2 is SVGAGI. V was pared by 0 bases and J by 5 bases, with 8 bases between. This chain's CDR3 is CASSYSGAHEQYV. The CDR3 DNA reads as TGTGCCAGCAGTTACTCTGGGGCCCACGAGCAGTACGTC.

This clone is a singleton in its sample. The gene calls are TRBV5-1 and TRBJ2-2; D call uncertain. The CDR3 is 15 amino acids. V lost 2 bases and J 7 bases, leaving 15 bases between the germline ends. From germline, CDR1 is SGHRS and CDR2 YFSETQ. The CDR3: CASSFRSNGDGELFF. As DNA, the CDR3 is TGCGCCAGCAGCTTCCGTTCAAATGGGGACGGGGAGCTGTTTTTT.

The J gene is TRBJ2-5, the V gene TRBV7-2, with D possibly being TRBD1 (6 bases). The CDR3 covers 14 residues. Germline assignment: CDR1 SGHTA and CDR2 FQGNSA. Trimming removed 5 bases at V and 5 bases at J, with 15 bases between. This CDR3 reads CASSQGGSGETQYF. As DNA, the CDR3 is TGTGCCAGCAGCCAAGGGGGAAGCGGTGAGACCCAGTACTTC.

In this sample, this clone turned up a few times. This chain connects TRBV19 to TRBJ1-1; the D is unclear. This CDR3 comprises 13 residues. V was clipped by 6 bases and J by 2 bases, with 10 bases between them. CDR1 LNHDA and CDR2 SQIVND come from the germline V gene (reference sequence). The CDR3 sequence: CASRFSSNTEAFF. Written as DNA, the CDR3 is TGTGCCAGTAGATTTTCCAGCAACACTGAAGCTTTCTTT.

The chain joins TRBV12-3 or TRBV12-4 to TRBJ2-6; no firm D call. The CDR3 runs to 12 residues. V was shortened by 4 bases and J by 2 bases, with 0 bases between the two germline ends. The CDR3 DNA follows: TGTGCCAGCAGTTCTGGGGCCAACGTCCTGACTTTC. This codes for CASSSGANVLTF.

This chain uses TRBV3-1 (or the pseudogene TRBV3-2) with TRBJ2-7; 7 bases fit TRBD1. The CDR3 loop spans 13 amino acids. Germline V CDR1 and CDR2: LGHDT, YNNKEL (reference sequence). With 4 bases clipped from V and 3 bases from J, the junction kept 3 bases outside the gene matches. The CDR3 protein is CASSPNRGYEQYV. The CDR3 DNA is TGTGCCAGCAGCCCTAACAGGGGCTACGAGCAGTACGTC.

V gene TRBV6-4 combines with J gene TRBJ1-5; D remains ambiguous. V was trimmed by 0 bases and J by 6 bases, leaving 9 bases between them. The CDR3 loop spans 14 amino acids. The V gene's germline CDR1 is MRHNA and CDR2 SNTAGT. CDR3 residues: CASSDSWGTQPQHF. CDR3 coding DNA: TGTGCCAGCAGTGACTCGTGGGGAACTCAGCCCCAGCATTTT.

This chain connects TRBV9 to TRBJ2-5, with D tentatively TRBD2 (5 bases). The CDR3 is 14 residues long. CDR1 and CDR2 (germline): SGDLS, YYNGEE. With 5 bases removed from V and 5 bases from J, the gap between germline ends came to 16 bases. The CDR3 is CASSRTSLVETQYF. As DNA, the CDR3 is TGTGCCAGCAGTCGAACTAGTCTGGTGGAGACCCAGTACTTC.

The CDR3 spells CATSDSRRASTGELFF. CDR3 DNA: TGTGCCACCAGTGATTCTAGGAGGGCGAGCACCGGGGAGCTGTTTTTT. V gene TRBV24-1 combines with J gene TRBJ2-2, with TRBD2 as a possible D gene (6 bases). Germline V CDR1 and CDR2: KGHDR, SFDVKD. The CDR3 consists of 16 residues. Trimming took off 2 bases at V and 4 bases at J, with 13 bases between the two ends.

The chain has TRBV4-1 and TRBJ2-7; possibly TRBD1 for D (6 bases). The V gene's germline CDR1 is MGHRA and CDR2 YSYEKL. This CDR3 has 15 amino acids. V dropped 8 bases and J dropped 1 base, with 18 bases sitting between them. The CDR3 loop is CASRLGTQVSYEQYV. CDR3 DNA sequence: TGCGCCAGCCGCCTGGGGACACAAGTTTCCTACGAGCAGTACGTC.

This clone was picked up a small number of times. The genes are TRBV5-1 and TRBJ2-2, with 9 bases matching TRBD2. Per the germline V gene, CDR1 is SGHRS and CDR2 is YFSETQ. This CDR3 region has 18 residues. V shed 1 base and J 1 base; nucleotides not matched to a gene: 8. CDR3 sequence: CASSLPAGGTKNTGELFF. In DNA, the CDR3 is TGCGCCAGCAGCTTGCCCGCGGGGGGGACAAAGAACACCGGGGAGCTGTTTTTT.

This clone has a single count. This chain uses TRBV24-1 with TRBJ2-3; no clear D. The CDR3 length is 13 residues. Trimming stripped 3 bases from V and 8 bases from J, with 11 bases between. Germline V gene sequence: CDR1 KGHDR, CDR2 SFDVKD. CDR3 region: CATSDSIPGTQYF. CDR3 bases: TGTGCCACCAGTGATAGCATCCCCGGTACGCAGTATTTT.

V and J are TRBV28 and TRBJ1-6, with a possible D match to TRBD1 (6 bases). Per the germline V gene, CDR1 is MDHEN and CDR2 is SYDVKM. The CDR3 is 15 amino acids. V was clipped by 5 bases and J by 5 bases, with 13 bases between them. The CDR3 sequence: CASSPGTLNNSPLHF. DNA for the CDR3: TGTGCCAGCAGTCCCGGGACACTAAATAATTCACCCCTCCACTTT.

This clone appeared a few times. Distinct nucleotide sequences in the sample also encode this CDR3. The rearrangement joins TRBV2 to TRBJ1-5; 7 positions match TRBD1. V was clipped by 6 bases and J by 1 base; unmatched bases: 0. Germline values: CDR1 SNHLY, CDR2 FYNNEI. The CDR3 length is 13 residues. The CDR3 coding sequence is TGTGCCAGCAGGGGACAGAGCAATCAGCCCCAGCATTTT. Its protein is CASRGQSNQPQHF.

The chain has TRBV21-1 and TRBJ2-7; the table's TRBD2 call for D was not verified on the DNA. TRBV21-1 is labeled a pseudogene. The CDR3 runs to 13 residues. The CDR3 DNA follows: TGTGCCAGCAGCAAATTACGGGCCTACGAGCAGTACGTC. It is translated as CASSKLRAYEQYV.

This chain uses TRBV24-1 with TRBJ2-6; perhaps TRBD2 as D (6 bases). Germline V gene data show CDR1 as KGHDR and CDR2 as SFDVKD. The CDR3 consists of 17 residues. The ends were cut back, 4 bases at V and 2 bases at J, with 14 bases in the middle. CDR3 amino acids: CATSEPGVGPGANVLTF. In nucleotides, the CDR3 is TGTGCCACCAGTGAACCGGGAGTGGGGCCTGGGGCCAACGTCCTGACTTTC.

The chain combines TRBV5-1 with TRBJ2-5; 10 bases are a match to TRBD1. Unmatched junction bases numbered 6, after V lost 5 bases and J lost 5 bases. CDR3 length equals 14 residues. The V gene's germline CDR1 is SGHRS and CDR2 YFSETQ. CDR3 amino acids: CASSSGQGRETQYF. In DNA form, the CDR3 reads TGCGCCAGCAGTTCGGGACAGGGGAGGGAGACCCAGTACTTC.